Presented here are 18 T cell receptor beta chains from one specimen sequenced in a study of blood T cell repertoires in COVID-19. Data came from immunoSEQ multiplex PCR; TCRdb stores just in-frame clones and leaves some out. The sample records approximately 480,000 clones, about nine tenths being singletons. Input material: PBMCs or T cells enriched from blood (not recorded which). The origin of the receptors is a woman aged 18-35 years who had recovered from COVID-19.

The V and J genes are TRBV19 and TRBJ2-1; TRBD2 matches 8 bases. The junction had 7 bases not matched to a gene; V was cut back by 5 bases and J by 4 bases. CDR1 LNHDA and CDR2 SQIVND come from the germline V gene (reference sequence). The CDR3 is made up of 15 amino acids. CDR3 in amino acids: CASSPQAGDYNEQFF. The DNA for the CDR3 is TGTGCCAGTAGTCCGCAAGCGGGAGATTACAATGAGCAGTTCTTC.

The chain joins TRBV12-3 or TRBV12-4 to TRBJ2-5; 9 bases agree with TRBD1. With V trimmed by 7 bases and J by 8 bases, 5 bases remained unmatched. The CDR3 extends over 12 amino acids. The CDR3 protein is CASTGGQGTQYF. The CDR3 DNA reads as TGTGCCAGCACCGGGGGACAGGGAACCCAGTACTTC.

V usage is TRBV20-1 and J usage is TRBJ1-6; 7 nucleotides align to TRBD1. The CDR3 extends over 14 amino acids. With 3 bases clipped from V and 10 bases from J, the junction kept 9 bases outside the gene matches. CDR1 DFQATT and CDR2 SNEGSKA come from the germline V gene (reference sequence). The CDR3 loop is CSASADRINSPLHF. DNA for the CDR3: TGCAGTGCTAGTGCGGACAGGATAAACTCACCCCTCCACTTT.

The genes are TRBV5-5 and TRBJ1-2; D is perhaps TRBD1 (5 bases). Germline CDR1 reads SGHKS; CDR2 reads YYEKEE (reference sequence). V lost 0 bases and J lost 2, with 8 bases in between. This CDR3 region has 14 residues. The CDR3 spells CASSLEYRNYGYTF. The CDR3 DNA follows: TGTGCCAGCAGCTTGGAATACAGGAACTATGGCTACACCTTC.

The V and J genes are TRBV7-2 and TRBJ2-2, with 9 nucleotides matching TRBD1. Germline-derived CDR1 and CDR2 are SGHTA and FQGNSA. The ends lost 4 bases at V and 2 bases at J; junction bases unmatched: 5. This CDR3 region has 16 residues. CDR3 residues: CASSSRDRANTGELFF. The CDR3 DNA reads as TGTGCCAGCAGCTCCCGGGACAGGGCAAACACCGGGGAGCTGTTTTTT.

The chain uses TRBV10-1 and TRBJ2-1, with TRBD1 as a possible D gene (6 bases). V lost 2 bases, J lost 9 bases, and 14 bases lay in between. Per the germline V gene, CDR1 is WNHNN and CDR2 is SYGVQD (reference sequence). The CDR3 runs to 14 residues. The CDR3 reads CASSEGRGGPEQFF. DNA for the CDR3: TGCGCCAGCAGTGAGGGCAGAGGGGGTCCTGAGCAGTTCTTC.

The J gene is TRBJ1-3, the V gene TRBV4-1; 7 bases are a match to TRBD1. This CDR3 is 15 amino acids long. The V gene's germline CDR1 is MGHRA and CDR2 YSYEKL. Trimming at V came to 8 bases and at J to 0 bases, leaving 7 bases not matched to a gene. The CDR3 sequence is CASSVGQPSGNTIYF. In DNA form, the CDR3 reads TGCGCCAGCTCAGTGGGACAGCCCTCTGGAAACACCATATATTTT.

The chain has TRBV7-9 and TRBJ2-7; D uncertain. The CDR3 is made up of 13 amino acids. Germline V CDR1 and CDR2: SEHNR, FQNEAQ (reference sequence). The V and J ends lost 1 base and 2 bases respectively, with 6 bases between them. The CDR3 bases are TGTGCCAGCAGCTTAGAAAGCGCCTACGAGCAGTACTTC. Its protein is CASSLESAYEQYF.

The CDR3 nucleotides are TGTGCCACCAGCGAAAGGCGAGGGTCGAGGGAGACCCAGTACTTC. It yields the protein CATSERRGSRETQYF. The V and J genes are TRBV24-1 and TRBJ2-5, with D possibly being TRBD2 (5 bases). The CDR3 covers 15 residues. V was clipped by 7 bases and J by 5 bases, with 19 bases between them. Germline assignment: CDR1 KGHDR and CDR2 SFDVKD.

This clone was observed a few times. The chain couples TRBV3-1 (or the pseudogene TRBV3-2) to TRBJ1-2; D is possibly TRBD1 (5 bases). The CDR3 covers 13 residues. Trimming left V 1 base short and J 8 bases short, with 11 bases between. CDR1 is LGHDT, CDR2 YNNKEL, per germline (reference sequence). CDR3 bases: TGTGCCAGCAGCCAAGGACGGGCAGGGGGCTACACCTTC. Amino acid sequence: CASSQGRAGGYTF.

The rearrangement joins TRBV2 to TRBJ1-5; the match to TRBD1 covers 11 bases. The CDR3 runs 16 residues. Unmatched junction bases numbered 11, after V lost 6 bases and J lost 7 bases. Germline V gives CDR1 SNHLY, CDR2 FYNNEI. CDR3 residues: CASRDLDRGRGQPQHF. As DNA, the CDR3 is TGTGCCAGCAGAGACCTGGACAGGGGGCGCGGACAGCCCCAGCATTTT. Variable domain in full (rest from reference TRBV2 and TRBJ1-5): EPEVTQTPSHQVTQMGQEVILRCVPISNHLYFYWYRQILGQKVEFLVSFYNNEISEKSEIFDDQFSVERPDGSNFTLKIRSTKLEDSAMYFCASRDLDRGRGQPQHFGDGTRLSIL.

This rearrangement joins TRBV6-5 to TRBJ1-4; 7 bases map to TRBD1. V lost 4 bases and J lost 4; bases outside the gene matches: 6. This CDR3 is built from 15 residues. Per germline, CDR1 MNHEY and CDR2 SVGAGI. The CDR3 loop is CASSSGDSLNEKLFF. In DNA form, the CDR3 reads TGTGCCAGCAGTTCAGGGGACAGTCTTAATGAAAAACTGTTTTTT.

This chain uses TRBV27 with TRBJ1-2, with 7 bases fitting TRBD1. CDR1 MNHEY and CDR2 SMNVEV come from the germline V gene (reference sequence). The CDR3 is 13 residues long. Trimming removed 2 bases from V and 6 bases from J; junction bases left unmatched: 3. In DNA, the CDR3 is TGTGCCAGCAGTTTACGAGGGGGCCATGGCTACACCTTC. Its translation is CASSLRGGHGYTF.

V and J are TRBV7-2 and TRBJ2-4; 7 bases are shared with TRBD1. The CDR3 loop spans 11 amino acids. The V segment lost 4 bases and the J segment 15 bases; nucleotides outside the gene matches: 6. The germline V gene encodes CDR1 SGHTA and CDR2 FQGNSA. The CDR3 reads CASSSGQDWYF. The CDR3 nucleotides read TGTGCCAGCAGCTCCGGACAGGATTGGTACTTC.

Details on this clone: This same CDR3 is encoded by further DNA sequences in the sample. J is TRBJ1-4 and V is TRBV18; D is possibly TRBD1 (6 bases). This CDR3 is 14 amino acids long. Trimming took off 3 bases at V and 5 bases at J, with 10 bases between the two ends. CDR1 is KGHSH and CDR2 is LQKENI in the germline V gene. DNA of the CDR3: TGTGCCAGCTCACCCGGGACACCCAATGAAAAACTGTTTTTT. Protein sequence: CASSPGTPNEKLFF. Together with reference TRBV18 and TRBJ1-4, the CDR3 gives the full variable domain: NAGVMQNPRHLVRRRGQEARLRCSPMKGHSHVYWYRQLPEEGLKFMVYLQKENIIDESGMPKERFSAEFPKEGPSILRIQQVVRGDSAAYFCASSPGTPNEKLFFGSGTQLSVL.

The chain carries TRBV12-2 and TRBJ1-1. TRBV12-2 is given as a pseudogene. The CDR3 is 12 amino acids. CDR3 amino acids: CASRLRVCEAFF. The CDR3 coding sequence is TGTGCAAGTCGCTTACGGGTCTGTGAAGCTTTCTTT.

The chain couples TRBV29-1 to TRBJ1-4, with a tentative D call TRBD1 (6 bases). Between the trimmed V and J ends, which lost 3 bases and 5 bases, there was a span of 13 bases. Germline V gives CDR1 SQVTM, CDR2 ANQGSEA. The CDR3 totals 14 residues. CDR3 nucleotides: TGCAGCGTTGAGTTGGACAGATTGAATGAAAAACTGTTTTTT. It yields the protein CSVELDRLNEKLFF.

The chain couples TRBV7-2 to TRBJ1-6; D is perhaps TRBD1 (5 bases). This CDR3 comprises 16 residues. Germline V CDR1 and CDR2: SGHTA, FQGNSA. V dropped 5 bases and J dropped 4 bases, with 15 bases sitting between them. The CDR3: CASSPAGVDYNSPLHF. CDR3 bases: TGTGCCAGCAGCCCCGCGGGGGTTGATTATAATTCACCCCTCCACTTT.